This is a list of T cell receptor beta chains from one sample in a study of early T cells in non-severe SARS-CoV-2 infection. TCRdb reanalysed the 5' RACE reads using MiXCR and keeps one entry per CDR3 protein. The sample holds 64,000 or so distinct CDR3 sequences, over 9% seen once. The sequencing used whole blood, collected at baseline. The receptors come from an adult who was a healthcare worker with PCR-confirmed SARS-CoV-2 infection or an uninfected control (not recorded which). The CDR3 runs from the conserved cysteine through the conserved F or W. A D gene is named only where the DNA matches it firmly. Expanded clones get a size class; other rows say once, few or many, or leave the size out.

abundance,v_gene,d_gene,j_gene,CDR3aa,CDR3nt
many,TRBV18,.,TRBJ2-3,CASSPSRVTDTQYF,TGTGCCAGCTCACCGTCGAGAGTCACAGATACGCAGTATTTT
.,TRBV6-1,TRBD1,TRBJ1-5,CASSKQGNNQPQHF,TGTGCCAGCAGTAAACAGGGGAATAATCAGCCCCAGCATTTT
.,TRBV9,.,TRBJ1-1,CASSVNTDYTEAFF,TGTGCCAGCAGCGTAAACACGGACTACACTGAAGCTTTCTTT
many,TRBV5-8,TRBD2,TRBJ2-1,CASSLLAGGLNEQFF,TGTGCCAGCAGCTTGCTAGCGGGGGGGCTAAATGAGCAGTTCTTC
few,TRBV3-1,TRBD1,TRBJ1-2,CASSPGTGFDAGYTF,TGTGCCAGCAGCCCCGGGACAGGGTTTGATGCTGGCTACACCTTC
few,TRBV7-6,.,TRBJ1-1,CASSLKPGTEAFF,TGTGCCAGCAGCTTAAAACCGGGCACTGAAGCTTTCTTT
few,TRBV7-2,.,TRBJ2-3,CASSFITRTDTQYF,TGTGCCAGCAGCTTTATCACCCGCACAGATACGCAGTATTTT
many,TRBV6-6,.,TRBJ2-7,CASSYSEGLEQYF,TGTGCCAGCAGTTACTCGGAGGGGTTAGAGCAGTACTTC
many,TRBV7-2,TRBD2,TRBJ2-7,CASSFGTSGEPTYEQYF,TGTGCCAGCAGCTTCGGGACTAGCGGGGAACCAACGTACGAGCAGTACTTC
.,TRBV20-1,.,TRBJ2-1,CSARGDSYNEQFF,TGCAGTGCTAGAGGGGACTCCTACAATGAGCAGTTCTTC
few,TRBV6-2/TRBV6-3,.,TRBJ2-1,CASSDINEQFF,TGTGCCAGCAGTGACATAAATGAGCAGTTCTTC
.,TRBV9,.,TRBJ1-1,CASSSHQNTEAFF,TGTGCCAGCAGCTCCCACCAGAACACTGAAGCTTTCTTT
.,TRBV29-1,.,TRBJ2-1,CSVGWGGYEQFF,TGCAGCGTTGGTTGGGGAGGATATGAGCAGTTCTTC
few,TRBV5-1,.,TRBJ2-3,CASSLPLDTQYF,TGCGCCAGCAGTTTGCCGCTAGATACGCAGTATTTT
few,TRBV20-1,.,TRBJ2-1,CSAPTHSGTNEQFF,TGCAGTGCCCCGACCCATAGCGGAACCAATGAGCAGTTCTTC
many,TRBV6-5,.,TRBJ2-1,CASSPIQGEQFF,TGTGCCAGCAGTCCTATCCAGGGGGAGCAGTTCTTC
.,TRBV12-3/TRBV12-4,TRBD1,TRBJ2-7,CASSAPGQGAVDEQYF,TGTGCCAGCAGTGCACCGGGACAGGGGGCTGTGGACGAGCAGTACTTC
few,TRBV12-3/TRBV12-4,.,TRBJ1-1,CASSPFGQEAFF,TGTGCCAGCAGCCCGTTCGGACAGGAAGCTTTCTTT
many,TRBV15,.,TRBJ1-2,CATSRESGTEEPYGYTF,TGTGCCACCAGCAGAGAATCCGGGACGGAGGAACCTTATGGCTACACCTTC
few,TRBV20-1,TRBD1,TRBJ2-5,CSAELNHRGRGETQYF,TGCAGTGCCGAACTAAATCACAGGGGGCGCGGGGAGACCCAGTACTTC
many,TRBV19,.,TRBJ2-1,CASSPLDRVDEQFF,TGTGCCAGTAGTCCGCTAGACAGAGTAGATGAGCAGTTCTTC
few,TRBV4-3,TRBD1,TRBJ2-7,CASSQADRDSSYEQYF,TGCGCCAGCAGCCAGGCCGACAGGGATAGCTCCTACGAGCAGTACTTC
.,TRBV12-3/TRBV12-4,.,TRBJ2-3,CASRGTRDTQYF,TGTGCCAGCAGAGGGACTCGGGATACGCAGTATTTT
.,TRBV20-1,TRBD1,TRBJ2-5,CSAHRGSETQYF,TGCAGTGCTCACAGGGGTTCAGAGACCCAGTACTTC
many,TRBV15,TRBD1,TRBJ2-2,CATSSSGTVTNF,TGTGCCACCAGCAGCTCCGGGACAGTCACTAATTTT
many,TRBV7-2,.,TRBJ1-1,CASSFLGAQNTEAFF,TGTGCCAGCAGCTTTTTAGGGGCCCAGAACACTGAAGCTTTCTTT
.,TRBV20-1,.,TRBJ2-5,CSAQIGETQYF,TGCAGTGCCCAGATCGGAGAGACCCAGTACTTC
.,TRBV20-1,TRBD2,TRBJ2-5,CSWTSGGAGETQYF,TGCAGTTGGACTAGCGGGGGGGCGGGAGAGACCCAGTACTTC